A single sample gave rise to the 31 T cell receptor beta chains below, sequenced in a study of blood T cell repertoires in COVID-19 (TCRdb year 2020). The library was built by means of the immunoSEQ multiplex PCR assay. TCRdb obtained this table from immuneACCESS and retained in-frame rearrangements with V and J assigned. These tables miss some clones; where compared with another copy, unresolved V genes account for less than half of the shortfall, and the remainder is unexplained. This sample holds a few hundred thousand clones; over 75% were observed only once. Of the sample, 1.5% to 2% falls within the top ten clones. Material: PBMCs or T cells enriched from blood (not recorded which). The origin of the receptors is a woman in her 50s who had recovered from COVID-19.

V is TRBV5-1 and J is TRBJ2-1, with a possible D match to TRBD1 (5 bases). CDR1 and CDR2 (germline): SGHRS, YFSETQ. This CDR3 has 15 residues. V was cut by 4 bases and J by 2 bases, with 13 bases left in between. This CDR3 is CASSADSAAYNEQFF. CDR3 sequence (DNA): TGCGCCAGCAGCGCTGACAGTGCAGCCTACAATGAGCAGTTCTTC.

The chain employs TRBV5-1 and TRBJ2-2; possible D gene TRBD1, 6 bases. V dropped 0 bases and J dropped 7 bases, with 10 bases sitting between them. The CDR3 is made up of 14 amino acids. Germline loops: CDR1 SGHRS, CDR2 YFSETQ. This chain's CDR3 is CASSLAQGIGELFF. CDR3 DNA: TGCGCCAGCAGCTTGGCCCAGGGGATCGGGGAGCTGTTTTTT.

The CDR3 region is CSARQNYGYTF. The CDR3, as DNA: TGCAGTGCCAGACAAAATTATGGCTACACCTTC. The V gene is TRBV20-1, the J gene TRBJ1-2; D remains ambiguous. The germline gives CDR1 DFQATT, CDR2 SNEGSKA (reference sequence). The V end lost 6 bases, the J end lost 5 bases, and 10 bases lay between the germline ends. CDR3 length: 11 amino acids.

This clone has just one count. The chain has TRBV7-6 and TRBJ2-5, with D possibly matching TRBD2 (6 bases). V lost 2 bases to trimming and J lost 1 base, with 14 bases between them. This CDR3 comprises 16 residues. Germline CDR1 reads SGHVS; CDR2 reads FNYEAQ. The CDR3 loop is CASSLQLGGLQETQYF. DNA of the CDR3: TGTGCCAGCAGCTTACAGCTGGGGGGACTCCAAGAGACCCAGTACTTC.

DNA for the CDR3: TGTGCCAGCACTCTAGGTGGCAGCGGGCGAGCTTTCTTT. It specifies CASTLGGSGRAFF. The chain links TRBV28 to TRBJ1-1; no reliable D call. V gave up 7 bases and J gave up 10 bases, with 19 bases separating them. This CDR3 is 13 amino acids long. CDR1 and CDR2 (germline): MDHEN, SYDVKM.

The chain has TRBV24-1 and TRBJ2-7; the match to TRBD2 covers 7 bases. The CDR3 totals 14 residues. J lost 4 bases, V lost 3 bases, and 5 bases had no gene match. CDR1 is KGHDR and CDR2 is SFDVKD in the germline V gene. CDR3 loop: CATSDGGSLYEQYF. The CDR3 DNA reads as TGTGCCACCAGTGATGGCGGGAGCTTGTACGAGCAGTACTTC.

The V gene is TRBV28, the J gene TRBJ1-1; possibly TRBD1 for D (5 bases). V lost 6 bases and J 6 bases, leaving 11 bases between the germline ends. Per the germline V gene, CDR1 is MDHEN and CDR2 is SYDVKM. There are 12 residues in the CDR3. This CDR3 is CASRGPWSEAFF. CDR3 coding DNA: TGTGCCAGCAGGGGGCCTTGGTCTGAAGCTTTCTTT. The variable domain in full, with the rest retrieved from reference TRBV28 and TRBJ1-1, is DVKVTQSSRYLVKRTGEKVFLECVQDMDHENMFWYRQDPGLGLRLIYFSYDVKMKEKGDIPEGYSVSREKKERFSLILESASTNQTSMYLCASRGPWSEAFFGQGTRLTVV.

The rearrangement joins TRBV3-1 (or the pseudogene TRBV3-2) to TRBJ1-1; D uncertain. Germline CDR1 and CDR2: LGHDT and YNNKEL (reference sequence). CDR3 length: 15 residues. The V gene lost 3 bases and the J gene lost 1 base, with 12 bases spanning the gap. The CDR3 here is CASSQRVEGNTEAFF. In DNA form, the CDR3 reads TGTGCCAGCAGCCAGAGGGTCGAGGGGAACACTGAAGCTTTCTTT.

The chain has TRBV24-1 and TRBJ2-1; perhaps TRBD2 as D (5 bases). This CDR3 spans 14 amino acids. V lost 6 bases and J lost 7, with 15 bases in between. The germline V gene encodes CDR1 KGHDR and CDR2 SFDVKD. CDR3 nucleotides: TGTGCCACCAGTCTGTCGCGGGTAGGTAATGAGCAGTTCTTC. Residues: CATSLSRVGNEQFF.

V and J are TRBV12-5 and TRBJ1-4, with no clear D. V was shortened by 0 bases and J by 10 bases, with 9 bases between the two germline ends. CDR3 length equals 13 residues. The germline gives CDR1 LGHNT, CDR2 FRNRAP. In DNA, the CDR3 is TGTGCTAGTGGTTTGGTGGGAGAGGGAAAACTGTTTTTT. Translated: CASGLVGEGKLFF.

The chain recombines TRBV5-8 with TRBJ1-5, with 9 positions matching TRBD1. Germline loops: CDR1 SGHTS, CDR2 YDEGEE. This CDR3 region has 19 residues. V shed 3 bases, J shed 5 bases, and the junction held 18 bases outside the gene matches. Here the CDR3 reads CASSYFAGTGHKDDQPQHF. CDR3 nucleotide sequence: TGTGCCAGCAGCTACTTCGCCGGGACAGGGCATAAGGACGATCAGCCCCAGCATTTT. Full variable domain (remainder filled in from reference TRBV5-8 and TRBJ1-5): EAGVTQSPTHLIKTRGQQATLRCSPISGHTSVYWYQQALGLGLQFLLWYDEGEERNRGNFPPRFSGRQFPNYSSELNVNALELEDSALYLCASSYFAGTGHKDDQPQHFGDGTRLSIL.

The chain employs TRBV7-8 and TRBJ2-1, with a possible D match to TRBD2 (5 bases). V was pared by 5 bases and J by 0 bases, with 17 bases between. The CDR3 is 17 amino acids. In germline, CDR1 is SGHVS, CDR2 FQNEAQ. The DNA of the CDR3 is TGTGCCAGCAGCGGACCGGAGGACCACAGCTCCTACAATGAGCAGTTCTTC. This sequence encodes CASSGPEDHSSYNEQFF.

This clone was seen more than once but under ten times. V gene TRBV7-9 combines with J gene TRBJ1-4; maybe TRBD1 (6 bases). This CDR3 is 15 amino acids long. With 5 bases removed from V and 8 bases from J, the gap between germline ends came to 18 bases. Germline CDR1 SEHNR, CDR2 FQNEAQ (reference sequence). DNA for the CDR3: TGTGCCAGCAGCCTACCCCAGGGGTATGACGAAAAACTGTTTTTT. The encoded protein is CASSLPQGYDEKLFF.

The chain is built from TRBV10-2 and TRBJ2-3; 10 nucleotides agree with TRBD2. V was clipped by 2 bases and J by 6 bases; unmatched bases: 5. This CDR3 comprises 15 residues. Germline V gene sequence: CDR1 WSHSY, CDR2 SAAADI. The CDR3 is CASSEGLAVGDTQYF. CDR3 coding DNA: TGCGCCAGCAGTGAGGGACTAGCGGTTGGGGATACGCAGTATTTT.

This chain links TRBV6-2 or TRBV6-3 with TRBJ1-5; 11 bases align to TRBD1. V shed 5 bases and J 5 bases; nucleotides not matched to a gene: 14. This CDR3 is 18 amino acids long. Germline-derived CDR1 and CDR2 are MNHEY and SVGEGT. The CDR3 region is CASSTRTGGVSADQPQHF. DNA of the CDR3: TGTGCCAGCAGTACCCGGACAGGGGGCGTATCGGCGGATCAGCCCCAGCATTTT.

This clone was seen many times. V and J are TRBV27 and TRBJ1-1, with 7 positions matching TRBD1. Germline lookup yields CDR1 MNHEY and CDR2 SMNVEV (reference sequence). CDR3 size: 14 residues. V was pared by 10 bases and J by 1 base, with 9 bases of the junction left unmatched. For the CDR3, the DNA is TGTGCCACCAACAGACAGGGACCGAACACTGAAGCTTTCTTT. Its translation: CATNRQGPNTEAFF.

The chain employs TRBV9 and TRBJ2-2, with D perhaps TRBD2 (6 bases). Germline lookup yields CDR1 SGDLS and CDR2 YYNGEE. CDR3 length equals 13 residues. V was shortened by 5 bases and J by 7 bases, with 12 bases between the two germline ends. CDR3 nucleotide sequence: TGTGCCAGCAGACCCGACGGGAGCGGGGAGCTGTTTTTT. Protein: CASRPDGSGELFF.

The CDR3 here is CAISPTGTVMDTEAFF. As DNA, the CDR3 is TGTGCCATCAGTCCGACCGGGACAGTGATGGACACTGAAGCTTTCTTT. This chain uses TRBV10-3 with TRBJ1-1, with TRBD1 matching 7 bases. There are 16 residues in the CDR3. The V gene's germline CDR1 is ENHRY and CDR2 SYGVKD. Losses at the gene ends were 5 bases for V and 3 bases for J; bases not matched to a gene: 12.

This sequence joins TRBV6-5 and TRBJ1-1; TRBD1 might be the D (5 bases). CDR1 and CDR2 (germline): MNHEY, SVGAGI. V shed 1 base and J shed 1 base, with 7 bases lying between them. This CDR3 is built from 14 residues. The CDR3 nucleotides read TGTGCCAGCAGTTACTTCGGACAGAACACTGAAGCTTTCTTT. Translating gives CASSYFGQNTEAFF.

This clone was seen only a few times. The CDR3 coding sequence is TGTGCCAGCAGTGAGAGGACAGGGCAAAATCAGCCCCAGCATTTT. Encoded protein: CASSERTGQNQPQHF. The chain links TRBV2 to TRBJ1-5; 8 nucleotides line up with TRBD1. With V trimmed by 3 bases and J by 4 bases, 5 bases remained unmatched. Germline assignment: CDR1 SNHLY and CDR2 FYNNEI. The CDR3 contains 15 residues. Supplemented by reference TRBV2 and TRBJ1-5, the full variable domain reads EPEVTQTPSHQVTQMGQEVILRCVPISNHLYFYWYRQILGQKVEFLVSFYNNEISEKSEIFDDQFSVERPDGSNFTLKIRSTKLEDSAMYFCASSERTGQNQPQHFGDGTRLSIL.

V and J are TRBV5-5 and TRBJ2-7, with a possible D match to TRBD2 (6 bases). Germline V gene sequence: CDR1 SGHKS, CDR2 YYEKEE (reference sequence). This CDR3 comprises 14 residues. Deletions cut 3 bases from V and 2 bases from J, with 12 bases between. CDR3 sequence: CASSWGGVAYEQYF. The CDR3 region has the DNA TGTGCCAGCAGCTGGGGAGGCGTAGCCTACGAGCAGTACTTC.

The genes are TRBV6-5 and TRBJ2-5, with TRBD1 matching 7 bases. The CDR3 runs 14 residues. Germline CDR1 reads MNHEY; CDR2 reads SVGAGI. J lost 1 base, V lost 7 bases, and 6 bases had no gene match. Here the CDR3 reads CASNRDRVQETQYF. The DNA for the CDR3 is TGTGCCAGCAACCGGGACAGAGTCCAAGAGACCCAGTACTTC.

The chain recombines TRBV28 with TRBJ2-2; 9 bases align to TRBD2. The CDR3 is 15 amino acids. CDR1 and CDR2 (germline): MDHEN, SYDVKM. Germline trimming cut 8 bases from V and 4 bases from J; bases unmatched to any gene: 8. CDR3 sequence reads: CASCKAGGPTGELFF. Here the CDR3 DNA reads TGTGCCAGCTGCAAAGCGGGAGGACCCACCGGGGAGCTGTTTTTT.

This sequence joins TRBV3-1 (or the pseudogene TRBV3-2) and TRBJ2-7; a weak D match, TRBD1 (6 bases). The CDR3 contains 16 residues. Trimming pared 6 bases from V and 6 bases from J, leaving 24 bases between. CDR1 is LGHDT, CDR2 YNNKEL, per germline (reference sequence). CDR3 nucleotides: TGTGCCAGCAGTGGCACCCGCGATACAGGGAGAAGCGAGCAGTACTTC. Protein product: CASSGTRDTGRSEQYF.

This rearrangement joins TRBV25-1 to TRBJ2-7; TRBD1 matches at 8 bases. The CDR3 is 15 amino acids. The J segment lost 1 base and the V segment lost 6 bases, leaving 8 bases of the junction unmatched. Germline values: CDR1 MGHDK, CDR2 SYGVNS. The CDR3: CASSAGQGVSYEQYF. In nucleotides, the CDR3 is TGTGCCAGCAGCGCCGGACAGGGAGTTTCCTACGAGCAGTACTTC.

The J gene is TRBJ2-3, the V gene TRBV11-3, with D perhaps matching TRBD2 (5 bases). This CDR3 has 15 residues. CDR1 is SGHNT, CDR2 YENEEA, per germline. The V gene lost 0 bases and the J gene lost 1 base, with 8 bases spanning the gap. In DNA form, the CDR3 reads TGTGCCAGCAGCTTAGAGGGTAGCGGCACAGATACGCAGTATTTT. Protein: CASSLEGSGTDTQYF. The complete variable domain, with remaining parts taken from reference TRBV11-3 and TRBJ2-3, reads EAGVVQSPRYKIIEKKQPVAFWCNPISGHNTLYWYLQNLGQGPELLIRYENEEAVDDSQLPKDRFSAERLKGVDSTLKIQPAELGDSAVYLCASSLEGSGTDTQYFGPGTRLTVL.

The CDR3 bases are TGCGCCAGCCAAATTCCGGGACAGGGACGTGGCTACACCTTC. Encoded protein: CASQIPGQGRGYTF. The V call is TRBV4-1, the J call TRBJ1-2, with TRBD1 matching over 9 bases. V dropped 8 bases and J dropped 7; count of bases not matched to a gene: 11. This CDR3 has 14 residues. Germline V gene data show CDR1 as MGHRA and CDR2 as YSYEKL.

The rearrangement joins TRBV19 to TRBJ2-7; TRBD1 aligns across 9 bases. Germline CDR1 is LNHDA and CDR2 is SQIVND (reference sequence). The CDR3 spans 17 residues. After removal of 4 bases from V and 5 bases from J, the junction contained 15 bases not matched to a gene. The CDR3 loop is CASSTPPGQGIRNEQYF. The DNA for the CDR3 is TGTGCCAGTAGTACCCCCCCGGGACAGGGTATCAGGAACGAGCAGTACTTC.

This clone was found a few times. This rearrangement joins TRBV2 to TRBJ1-6; D is unresolved. The germline CDR1 and CDR2 sequences are SNHLY and FYNNEI. Trimming left V 8 bases short and J 8 bases short, with 13 bases between. The CDR3 runs 13 residues. CDR3 amino acids: CASGFWRDSPLHF. The CDR3 nucleotides read TGTGCCAGCGGCTTCTGGAGGGATTCACCCCTCCACTTT.

The CDR3 region has the DNA TGTGCCAGCAGGACTACGGGACAAGACAATCAGCCCCAGCATTTT. Amino acids: CASRTTGQDNQPQHF. J is TRBJ1-5 and V is TRBV2, with D possibly being TRBD1 (6 bases). The CDR3 has 15 residues. The germline V gene encodes CDR1 SNHLY and CDR2 FYNNEI. Trimming took 6 bases from V and 3 from J, leaving 15 bases between them.

The chain carries TRBV6-5 and TRBJ1-1; 8 bases fit TRBD1. This CDR3 has 16 amino acids. Trimming cost V 1 base and J 3 bases; bases outside gene matches: 7. CDR1 is MNHEY and CDR2 is SVGAGI in the germline V gene. DNA of the CDR3: TGTGCCAGCAGTTACTTAGCAGGGGGCGAGTACACTGAAGCTTTCTTT. Translation: CASSYLAGGEYTEAFF.